Presented here are 25 T cell receptor beta chains from one specimen sequenced in a study of T-cell reconstitution after alpha-beta-depleted transplantation in children. It was with unique molecular identifiers that the TCRbeta library was prepared. TCRdb independently ran MiXCR on the PCR reads; one entry per CDR3 protein. Seen here are some 120,000 distinct CDR3 sequences, under 13% observed once, and the top ten hold less than 40%. The sample consisted of PBMCs, taken before TCRalphabeta/CD19-depleted stem cell transplant. The receptors originated from a boy younger than 10 with acute lymphoblastic leukemia, due to receive a stem cell transplant.

There are many counts of this clonotype. The chain uses TRBV5-6 and TRBJ2-1; unclear D gene. Per germline, CDR1 SGHDT and CDR2 YYEEEE. The ends were cut back, 1 base at V and 6 bases at J, with 11 bases in the middle. This CDR3 has 14 amino acids. The CDR3 here is CASSLPLNGNEQFF. The CDR3 nucleotides are TGTGCCAGCAGCTTGCCCCTGAATGGCAATGAGCAGTTCTTC.

The chain combines TRBV12-3 or TRBV12-4 with TRBJ2-5, with D possibly TRBD2 on 6 matching bases. Trimming stripped 5 bases from V and 2 bases from J, with 15 bases between. The CDR3 consists of 15 residues. CDR3 DNA sequence: TGTGCCAGCAGTCCCGCCGGGACTCTTCAAGAGACCCAGTACTTC. It codes for CASSPAGTLQETQYF.

V and J are TRBV5-1 and TRBJ2-1; perhaps TRBD1 as D (5 bases). Germline values: CDR1 SGHRS, CDR2 YFSETQ. The V end lost 1 base, the J end lost 0 bases, and 14 bases lay between the germline ends. The CDR3 contains 17 residues. The CDR3 is CASSLRIQVGSYNEQFF. In DNA, the CDR3 is TGCGCCAGCAGCTTGCGGATACAGGTGGGCTCCTACAATGAGCAGTTCTTC.

This clonotype was seen only a few times. The chain joins TRBV18 to TRBJ1-2; D is ambiguous. The germline gives CDR1 KGHSH, CDR2 LQKENI. The V and J ends lost 1 base and 4 bases respectively, with 7 bases between them. The CDR3 consists of 13 residues. CDR3 sequence: CASSPLGIYGYTF. The CDR3, as DNA: TGTGCCAGCTCACCACTGGGTATCTATGGCTACACCTTC.

The J gene is TRBJ2-3, the V gene TRBV20-1; D perhaps matches TRBD2 (5 bases). Germline V CDR1 and CDR2: DFQATT, SNEGSKA (reference sequence). Trimming removed 7 bases at V and 1 base at J, with 15 bases between. CDR3 length: 14 residues. CDR3 bases: TGCAGTGGGACCGGCGAGGGAGGCACAGATACGCAGTATTTT. Translated: CSGTGEGGTDTQYF.

This clonotype has more than one count but fewer than ten. This chain connects TRBV5-1 to TRBJ2-1; D is possibly TRBD1 or TRBD2 (5 bases each). The CDR3 length is 14 residues. V lost 4 bases, J lost 4 bases, and 12 bases lay in between. Germline values: CDR1 SGHRS, CDR2 YFSETQ. This CDR3 is CASSRDQIYNEQFF. The CDR3 bases are TGCGCCAGCAGCCGGGACCAGATTTACAATGAGCAGTTCTTC. The whole variable domain, filled in from reference TRBV5-1 and TRBJ2-1, reads KAGVTQTPRYLIKTRGQQVTLSCSPISGHRSVSWYQQTPGQGLQFLFEYFSETQRNKGNFPGRFSGRQFSNSRSEMNVSTLELGDSALYLCASSRDQIYNEQFFGPGTRLTVL.

With regard to this clonotype: A much more abundant neighbour one base away suggests this may be a read error. Here the CDR3 omits its conserved ending phenylalanine or tryptophan, so a read error is the likely source. The DNA is left out, because the CDR3 cannot be placed on it with certainty; the CDR3 is given as TCRdb lists it. CDR3 protein: CASSSFVEREHLV. The V and J genes are TRBV5-1 and TRBJ2-1; the table assigns TRBD2, which was not confirmed against the DNA. From germline, CDR1 is SGHRS and CDR2 YFSETQ. From its first to its last residue, the CDR3 has 13 amino acids.

The chain couples TRBV30 to TRBJ2-3; perhaps TRBD2 as D (7 bases). V gave up 3 bases and J gave up 1 base, with 11 bases separating them. The CDR3 has 14 residues. Germline CDR1 is GTSNPN and CDR2 is SVGIG (reference sequence). The CDR3 loop reads CAWSGGPRTDTQYF. The CDR3 nucleotides are TGTGCCTGGAGCGGGGGGCCTCGCACAGATACGCAGTATTTT.

This clonotype was seen ten or more times. The genes are TRBV7-6 and TRBJ1-5; D ambiguous. Germline V CDR1 and CDR2: SGHVS, FNYEAQ. Trimming shortened V by 1 base and J by 5 bases, and 6 bases separated the two germline ends. There are 13 residues in the CDR3. CDR3 nucleotides: TGTGCCAGCAGCTTAGGGACTGATCAGCCCCAGCATTTT. It codes for CASSLGTDQPQHF.

This clonotype was picked up a small number of times. The V and J genes are TRBV5-1 and TRBJ2-6; unclear D gene. Germline loops: CDR1 SGHRS, CDR2 YFSETQ. CDR3 length: 13 amino acids. The ends were cut back, 8 bases at V and 0 bases at J, with 6 bases in the middle. The CDR3 sequence is CASKSSGANVLTF. The CDR3 DNA reads as TGCGCCAGTAAGAGCTCTGGGGCCAACGTCCTGACTTTC.

CDR3 in DNA: TGTGCCAGCAGTTACGGGTCCCTTAGCGGGAATGAGCAGTTCTTC. Translated, it gives CASSYGSLSGNEQFF. The rearrangement joins TRBV6-5 to TRBJ2-1; 7 bases align to TRBD2. The CDR3 spans 15 residues. The germline V gene has CDR1 MNHEY and CDR2 SVGAGI. Trimming took 2 bases from V and 7 from J; bases not matched to a gene: 8.

This clonotype was observed many times. J is TRBJ1-1 and V is TRBV29-1; D remains ambiguous. Germline loops: CDR1 SQVTM, CDR2 ANQGSEA. There are 13 residues in the CDR3. The V end lost 4 bases, the J end lost 0 bases, and 9 bases lay between the germline ends. The CDR3, as DNA: TGCAGCGTTGTTAGAATTATGAACACTGAAGCTTTCTTT. Translation gives CSVVRIMNTEAFF.

There are a few counts of this clonotype. The rearrangement links TRBV7-9 to TRBJ2-1; D is possibly TRBD2 (6 bases). The V end lost 1 base, the J end lost 8 bases, and 18 bases lay between the germline ends. Germline assignment: CDR1 SEHNR and CDR2 FQNEAQ (reference sequence). The CDR3 covers 16 residues. CDR3 sequence: CASSLEGRGKGHEQFF. In DNA, the CDR3 is TGTGCCAGCAGCTTAGAGGGTCGCGGGAAAGGTCATGAGCAGTTCTTC.

Concerning this clonotype itself: A much larger clone lies a single base off, so this may be a read error. The CDR3 ends on some other residue instead of the conserved phenylalanine or tryptophan, so this is likely a read error. The limits of the CDR3 on the DNA are not certain, so only TCRdb's listed CDR3 is given. The V call is TRBV3-1, the J call TRBJ1-1; TRBD1, the table's D call, lacks a check against the DNA. The germline V gene has CDR1 LGHDT and CDR2 YNNKEL (reference sequence). Ends included, the CDR3 has 13 residues. The CDR3 sequence is CASSHGRAGRTFC.

This clonotype showed up just a few times. The chain uses TRBV11-3 and TRBJ2-2; D is possibly TRBD1 (5 bases). With 5 bases removed from V and 1 base from J, the gap between germline ends came to 14 bases. Germline CDR1 SGHNT, CDR2 YENEEA. This CDR3 region has 16 residues. The CDR3 is CASSRGGTGNTGELFF. In nucleotides, the CDR3 is TGTGCCAGCAGCCGAGGTGGCACAGGGAACACCGGGGAGCTGTTTTTT.

The chain joins TRBV11-1 to TRBJ2-1; possibly TRBD1 or TRBD2 for D (9 bases each). Trimming left V 9 bases short and J 7 bases short, with 34 bases between. CDR1 and CDR2 (germline): SGHAT, FQDESV (reference sequence). The CDR3 runs to 19 residues. DNA of the CDR3: TGTGCCAGTCTAGGCCCGGGACAGGGTGAGCGGGAGGTCTGGAATGAGCAGTTCTTC. Translation gives CASLGPGQGEREVWNEQFF.

This clonotype showed up just a few times. The chain joins TRBV18 to TRBJ2-3; a possible D gene is TRBD1 (5 bases). The CDR3 covers 12 residues. With 6 bases removed from V and 6 bases from J, the gap between germline ends came to 10 bases. Germline lookup yields CDR1 KGHSH and CDR2 LQKENI. The CDR3, as DNA: TGTGCCAGCTCCCCAGGGCCCGATACGCAGTATTTT. Translated: CASSPGPDTQYF.

The chain recombines TRBV20-1 with TRBJ2-2, with no clear D. This CDR3 spans 12 amino acids. The V end was cut by 6 bases, the J end by 6 bases, with 11 bases between. The germline V gene has CDR1 DFQATT and CDR2 SNEGSKA (reference sequence). The CDR3 loop is CSAAGFAGELFF. CDR3 coding DNA: TGCAGTGCCGCCGGGTTCGCCGGGGAGCTGTTTTTT.

A few counts support this clonotype. The chain joins TRBV28 to TRBJ2-7; 7 bases are a match to TRBD2. The CDR3 has 16 residues. J lost 3 bases, V lost 4 bases, and 12 bases had no gene match. The germline CDR1 and CDR2 sequences are MDHEN and SYDVKM. The CDR3 bases are TGTGCCAGCAGTTCCCTTACTAGCGAGATACACTACGAGCAGTACTTC. Amino acid sequence: CASSSLTSEIHYEQYF. Filled out from reference TRBV28 and TRBJ2-7, the complete variable domain reads DVKVTQSSRYLVKRTGEKVFLECVQDMDHENMFWYRQDPGLGLRLIYFSYDVKMKEKGDIPEGYSVSREKKERFSLILESASTNQTSMYLCASSSLTSEIHYEQYFGPGTRLTVT.

This clonotype was observed many times. V gene TRBV12-3 or TRBV12-4 combines with J gene TRBJ2-1; D is unclear. Trimming took 5 bases from V and 8 from J, leaving 13 bases between them. The CDR3 loop spans 13 amino acids. In DNA, the CDR3 is TGTGCCAGCAGTCACCCCCCCGGAGATGAGCAGTTCTTC. Its protein is CASSHPPGDEQFF.

The chain couples TRBV20-1 to TRBJ2-1; D remains unclear. The CDR3 consists of 15 residues. Trimming left V 3 bases short and J 0 bases short, with 12 bases between. Germline V gives CDR1 DFQATT, CDR2 SNEGSKA (reference sequence). CDR3 sequence reads: CSASGFFNSYNEQFF. The CDR3 DNA reads TGCAGTGCTAGCGGGTTCTTCAACTCCTACAATGAGCAGTTCTTC.

This clonotype was picked up many times. The chain combines TRBV20-1 with TRBJ2-7, with a weak D call TRBD1 (6 bases). The CDR3 length is 15 residues. Germline CDR1 DFQATT, CDR2 SNEGSKA (reference sequence). Trimming took 0 bases from V and 0 from J, leaving 12 bases between them. CDR3 nucleotides: TGCAGTGCTAGAGATTTGGGGGCGAGCTCCTACGAGCAGTACTTC. It is translated as CSARDLGASSYEQYF.

This clonotype was detected a few times. V and J are TRBV18 and TRBJ2-1, with TRBD2 identical over 7 bases. V shed 10 bases and J 8 bases; nucleotides not matched to a gene: 17. There are 15 residues in the CDR3. CDR1 is KGHSH, CDR2 LQKENI, per germline. CDR3 loop: CATQRTRETWHEQFF. The CDR3 coding sequence is TGTGCCACCCAACGAACGCGGGAGACTTGGCATGAGCAGTTCTTC.

This clonotype was seen a few times. The rearrangement uses TRBV20-1 and TRBJ1-5, with D tentatively TRBD1 (5 bases). Germline CDR1 DFQATT, CDR2 SNEGSKA (reference sequence). CDR3 size: 14 residues. V lost 0 bases to trimming and J lost 5 bases, with 11 bases between them. DNA of the CDR3: TGCAGTGCTAGAGATTCCAGGGCCGATCAGCCCCAGCATTTT. It yields the protein CSARDSRADQPQHF.

The chain links TRBV20-1 to TRBJ2-1; D perhaps matches TRBD2 (5 bases). The V end was cut by 2 bases, the J end by 9 bases, with 14 bases between. The germline gives CDR1 DFQATT, CDR2 SNEGSKA (reference sequence). The CDR3 extends over 13 amino acids. In DNA, the CDR3 is TGCAGTGCTAGACTAGCACCCCTACCTGAGCAGTTCTTC. It codes for CSARLAPLPEQFF.